The rows below give T cell receptor beta chains drawn from one sample of a study of identical twins. Via MiXCR, TCRdb re-called the 5' RACE reads, giving one row per CDR3 protein. The sample carries about 520,000 distinct CDR3 sequences, approximately 22% recorded once. The sample was also reused in another study, on T cells expressing NK-cell markers.

Specimen: CD4+ T cells sorted from blood. The receptors stem from a woman aged 18 to 35 in good health. Each CDR3 is given with its conserved first and last residue. The D gene is left open where the match is weak. Clone sizes are given selectively: once, few, many, or a class where the clone is expanded.

CDR3 protein: CSVIQGATEAFF; D gene: TRBD1; J gene: TRBJ1-1; V gene: TRBV29-1; clone size: many
CDR3 protein: CASSSDGTEAFF; D gene: -; J gene: TRBJ1-1; V gene: TRBV6-5; clone size: many
CDR3 protein: CASSLGSPNTGELFF; D gene: -; J gene: TRBJ2-2; V gene: TRBV5-5; clone size: few
CDR3 protein: CSAREGSATYEQYF; D gene: -; J gene: TRBJ2-7; V gene: TRBV20-1; clone size: many
CDR3 protein: CASTRYSNQPQHF; D gene: -; J gene: TRBJ1-5; V gene: TRBV7-2; clone size: -
CDR3 protein: CASSPGQILPYEQYF; D gene: TRBD1; J gene: TRBJ2-7; V gene: TRBV7-6; clone size: -
CDR3 protein: CSARAILAISYNEQFF; D gene: -; J gene: TRBJ2-1; V gene: TRBV20-1; clone size: few
CDR3 protein: CASSFAQNTEAFF; D gene: -; J gene: TRBJ1-1; V gene: TRBV5-1; clone size: -
CDR3 protein: CASSPRNSGRIETQYF; D gene: TRBD2; J gene: TRBJ2-5; V gene: TRBV5-6; clone size: few
CDR3 protein: CASSLDRNRVRTDTQYF; D gene: -; J gene: TRBJ2-3; V gene: TRBV5-6; clone size: few
CDR3 protein: CASSLDQTMKQFF; D gene: -; J gene: TRBJ2-1; V gene: TRBV7-9; clone size: -
CDR3 protein: CASSLQALNTEAFF; D gene: -; J gene: TRBJ1-1; V gene: TRBV7-2; clone size: many
CDR3 protein: CASSPIGQNTEAFF; D gene: -; J gene: TRBJ1-1; V gene: TRBV5-1; clone size: -
CDR3 protein: CASSYRGPSLSGELFF; D gene: -; J gene: TRBJ2-2; V gene: TRBV6-5; clone size: few
CDR3 protein: CSAKFPSSYEQYF; D gene: -; J gene: TRBJ2-7; V gene: TRBV20-1; clone size: many
CDR3 protein: CASSSWTSGATEQYF; D gene: TRBD2; J gene: TRBJ2-7; V gene: TRBV7-2; clone size: -
CDR3 protein: CSAPRGGGDSQYF; D gene: TRBD2; J gene: TRBJ2-3; V gene: TRBV20-1; clone size: -
CDR3 protein: CASSVEPSGYNEQFF; D gene: TRBD2; J gene: TRBJ2-1; V gene: TRBV9; clone size: many
CDR3 protein: CASSRVGTGSNYGYTF; D gene: TRBD1; J gene: TRBJ1-2; V gene: TRBV2; clone size: -
CDR3 protein: CSARRGATYEQYF; D gene: -; J gene: TRBJ2-7; V gene: TRBV20-1; clone size: -
CDR3 protein: CASSSHWNEQFF; D gene: -; J gene: TRBJ2-1; V gene: TRBV13; clone size: -
CDR3 protein: CASSLDRGPGDGYTF; D gene: -; J gene: TRBJ1-2; V gene: TRBV7-9; clone size: -
CDR3 protein: CSAPDIRSSYNEQFF; D gene: -; J gene: TRBJ2-1; V gene: TRBV20-1; clone size: -
CDR3 protein: CASSFPSGGEFF; D gene: -; J gene: TRBJ2-1; V gene: TRBV5-4; clone size: few
CDR3 protein: CSAQAPQGGNEQFF; D gene: -; J gene: TRBJ2-1; V gene: TRBV20-1; clone size: few
CDR3 protein: CATSRDEGRDLSSYNEQFF; D gene: -; J gene: TRBJ2-1; V gene: TRBV15; clone size: -
CDR3 protein: CSAKAGGSYNEQFF; D gene: TRBD2; J gene: TRBJ2-1; V gene: TRBV20-1; clone size: few
CDR3 protein: CASSLGQTLEAFF; D gene: TRBD1; J gene: TRBJ1-1; V gene: TRBV5-1; clone size: -
CDR3 protein: CASSLTAFKTQYF; D gene: -; J gene: TRBJ2-5; V gene: TRBV7-9; clone size: -
CDR3 protein: CSARWAGTEAFF; D gene: -; J gene: TRBJ1-1; V gene: TRBV20-1; clone size: few
CDR3 protein: CASSTSGRQPQHF; D gene: -; J gene: TRBJ1-5; V gene: TRBV7-8; clone size: -
CDR3 protein: CASSATPSGGETDTQYF; D gene: TRBD2; J gene: TRBJ2-3; V gene: TRBV9; clone size: few
CDR3 protein: CASSLLSSGGLAYEQYF; D gene: TRBD2; J gene: TRBJ2-7; V gene: TRBV27; clone size: -
CDR3 protein: CSAPSISGEGETQYF; D gene: TRBD2; J gene: TRBJ2-5; V gene: TRBV20-1; clone size: -
CDR3 protein: CASSSLTRSSYEQYF; D gene: -; J gene: TRBJ2-7; V gene: TRBV7-2; clone size: -
CDR3 protein: CSVTGGGYSSYEQYF; D gene: -; J gene: TRBJ2-7; V gene: TRBV20-1; clone size: few
CDR3 protein: CATSTGEGTDTQYF; D gene: -; J gene: TRBJ2-3; V gene: TRBV15; clone size: few
CDR3 protein: CASSDPGERTEAFF; D gene: -; J gene: TRBJ1-1; V gene: TRBV2; clone size: few
CDR3 protein: CASGKGHKSPLHF; D gene: -; J gene: TRBJ1-6; V gene: TRBV12-3/TRBV12-4; clone size: -
CDR3 protein: CASSFTSGTDEQFF; D gene: TRBD1; J gene: TRBJ2-1; V gene: TRBV7-3; clone size: few
CDR3 protein: CSASVPAGGPGEQFF; D gene: TRBD2; J gene: TRBJ2-1; V gene: TRBV20-1; clone size: -
CDR3 protein: CASSLSGDRTDTQYF; D gene: TRBD1; J gene: TRBJ2-3; V gene: TRBV7-3; clone size: -
CDR3 protein: CASRSARDRGGGYTF; D gene: TRBD1; J gene: TRBJ1-2; V gene: TRBV12-3/TRBV12-4; clone size: few
CDR3 protein: CASSYSGLGLREQYF; D gene: -; J gene: TRBJ2-7; V gene: TRBV6-5; clone size: -
CDR3 protein: CASSYLAAPGYTF; D gene: -; J gene: TRBJ1-2; V gene: TRBV6-5; clone size: -
CDR3 protein: CASSLSRDRGLVGELFF; D gene: TRBD1; J gene: TRBJ2-2; V gene: TRBV11-2; clone size: -
CDR3 protein: CASSLGDQRQPQHF; D gene: -; J gene: TRBJ1-5; V gene: TRBV12-3/TRBV12-4; clone size: few
CDR3 protein: CATKGGYYEQYF; D gene: -; J gene: TRBJ2-7; V gene: TRBV6-6; clone size: few
CDR3 protein: CASTRASGVETQYF; D gene: TRBD2; J gene: TRBJ2-5; V gene: TRBV9; clone size: -
CDR3 protein: CSARGPVVGHNEKLFF; D gene: -; J gene: TRBJ1-4; V gene: TRBV20-1; clone size: -
CDR3 protein: CASSYSLSGARETQYF; D gene: -; J gene: TRBJ2-5; V gene: TRBV6-5; clone size: -
CDR3 protein: CASSPRTGRGNNEQFF; D gene: -; J gene: TRBJ2-1; V gene: TRBV18; clone size: -
CDR3 protein: CASSPLSGEYNEQFF; D gene: -; J gene: TRBJ2-1; V gene: TRBV14; clone size: -